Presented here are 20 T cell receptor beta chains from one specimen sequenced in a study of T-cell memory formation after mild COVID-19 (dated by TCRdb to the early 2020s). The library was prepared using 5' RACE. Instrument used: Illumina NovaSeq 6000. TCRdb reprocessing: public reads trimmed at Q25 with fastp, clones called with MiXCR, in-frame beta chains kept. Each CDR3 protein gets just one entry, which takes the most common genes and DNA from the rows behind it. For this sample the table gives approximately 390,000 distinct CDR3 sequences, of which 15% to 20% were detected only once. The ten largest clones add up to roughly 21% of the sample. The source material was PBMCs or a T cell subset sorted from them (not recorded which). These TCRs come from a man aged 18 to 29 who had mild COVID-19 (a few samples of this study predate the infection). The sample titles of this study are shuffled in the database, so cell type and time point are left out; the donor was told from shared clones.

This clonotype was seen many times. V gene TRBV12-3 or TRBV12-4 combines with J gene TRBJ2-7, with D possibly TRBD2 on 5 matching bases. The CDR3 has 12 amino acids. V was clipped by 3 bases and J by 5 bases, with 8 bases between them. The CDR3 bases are TGTGCCAGCAGTTTCTCCGGGAACGAGCAGTACGTC. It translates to CASSFSGNEQYV.

Here the CDR3 DNA reads TGTGCCAGCAGCTTAGTGGGGCACAGGGGGCTTGGCCCTCCCTACGAGCAGTACTTC. Translating gives CASSLVGHRGLGPPYEQYF. The chain uses TRBV7-9 and TRBJ2-7; 9 bases align to TRBD1. The CDR3 runs to 19 residues. The V gene's germline CDR1 is SEHNR and CDR2 FQNEAQ (reference sequence). V lost 1 base and J lost 2; bases outside the gene matches: 15.

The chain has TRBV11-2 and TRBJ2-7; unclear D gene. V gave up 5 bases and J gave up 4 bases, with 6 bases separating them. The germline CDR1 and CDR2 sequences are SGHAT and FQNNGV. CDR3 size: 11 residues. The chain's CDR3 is CASSRRYEQYF. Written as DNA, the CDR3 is TGTGCCAGCAGCCGCAGGTACGAGCAGTACTTC.

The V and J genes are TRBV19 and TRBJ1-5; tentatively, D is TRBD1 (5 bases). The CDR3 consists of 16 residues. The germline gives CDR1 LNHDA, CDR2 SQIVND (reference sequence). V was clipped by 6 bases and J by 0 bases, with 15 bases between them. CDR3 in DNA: TGTGCCAGTAGACGAGGGACCGTTTATAGCAATCAGCCCCAGCATTTT. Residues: CASRRGTVYSNQPQHF.

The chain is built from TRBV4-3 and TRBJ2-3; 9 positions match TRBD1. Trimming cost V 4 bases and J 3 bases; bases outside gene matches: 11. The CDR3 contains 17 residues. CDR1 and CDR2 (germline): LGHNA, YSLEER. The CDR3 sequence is CASSPQSPGQGTDTQYF. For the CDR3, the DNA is TGCGCCAGCAGCCCCCAATCCCCGGGACAGGGAACAGATACGCAGTATTTT.

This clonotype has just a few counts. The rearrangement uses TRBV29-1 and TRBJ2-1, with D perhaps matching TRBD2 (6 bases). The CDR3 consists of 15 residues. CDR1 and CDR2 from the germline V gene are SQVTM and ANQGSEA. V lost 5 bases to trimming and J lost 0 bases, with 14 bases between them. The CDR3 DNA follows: TGCAGCGTTAACGGGGGTTCGAGCTCCTACAATGAGCAGTTCTTC. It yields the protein CSVNGGSSSYNEQFF.

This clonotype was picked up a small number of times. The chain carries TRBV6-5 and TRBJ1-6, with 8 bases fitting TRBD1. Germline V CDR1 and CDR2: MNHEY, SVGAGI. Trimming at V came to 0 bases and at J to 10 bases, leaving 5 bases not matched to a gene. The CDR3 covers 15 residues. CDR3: CASSYSRDRRSPLHF. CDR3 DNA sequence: TGTGCCAGCAGTTACTCGAGGGACAGGAGATCACCCCTCCACTTT.

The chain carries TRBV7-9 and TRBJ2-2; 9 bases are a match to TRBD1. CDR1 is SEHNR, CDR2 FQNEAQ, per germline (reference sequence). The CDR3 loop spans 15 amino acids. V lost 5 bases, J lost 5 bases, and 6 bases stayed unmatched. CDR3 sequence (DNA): TGTGCCAGCAGCCCAGGGACAGGGAGAACCGGGGAGCTGTTTTTT. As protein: CASSPGTGRTGELFF.

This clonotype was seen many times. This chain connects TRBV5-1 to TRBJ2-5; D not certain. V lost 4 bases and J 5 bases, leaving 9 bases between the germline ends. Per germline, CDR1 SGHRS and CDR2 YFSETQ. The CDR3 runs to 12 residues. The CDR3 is CASSEERETQYF. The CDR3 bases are TGCGCCAGCAGCGAGGAGCGCGAGACCCAGTACTTC.

The CDR3 loop reads CASSKDIGGHTDTQYF. DNA of the CDR3: TGTGCCAGCAGCAAAGACATAGGAGGTCACACAGATACGCAGTATTTT. The rearrangement joins TRBV21-1 to TRBJ2-3; no DNA check was done on the table's D call, TRBD2. TRBV21-1 is flagged as a pseudogene. This CDR3 spans 16 amino acids.

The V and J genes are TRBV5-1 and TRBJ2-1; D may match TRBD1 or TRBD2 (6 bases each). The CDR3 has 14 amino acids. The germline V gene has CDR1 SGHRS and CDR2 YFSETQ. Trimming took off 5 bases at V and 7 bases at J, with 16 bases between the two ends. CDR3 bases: TGCGCCAGCAGAGCACCGGGGGCCGGGAATGAGCAGTTCTTC. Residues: CASRAPGAGNEQFF. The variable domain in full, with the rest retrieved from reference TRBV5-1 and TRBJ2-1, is KAGVTQTPRYLIKTRGQQVTLSCSPISGHRSVSWYQQTPGQGLQFLFEYFSETQRNKGNFPGRFSGRQFSNSRSEMNVSTLELGDSALYLCASRAPGAGNEQFFGPGTRLTVL.

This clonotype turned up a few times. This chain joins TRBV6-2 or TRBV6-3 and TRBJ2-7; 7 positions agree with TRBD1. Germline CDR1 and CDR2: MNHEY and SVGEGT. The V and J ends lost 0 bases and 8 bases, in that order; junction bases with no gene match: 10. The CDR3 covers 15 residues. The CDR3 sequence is CASSYSLTGMGKQYV. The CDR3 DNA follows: TGTGCCAGCAGTTACTCTTTGACAGGGATGGGCAAGCAGTACGTC.

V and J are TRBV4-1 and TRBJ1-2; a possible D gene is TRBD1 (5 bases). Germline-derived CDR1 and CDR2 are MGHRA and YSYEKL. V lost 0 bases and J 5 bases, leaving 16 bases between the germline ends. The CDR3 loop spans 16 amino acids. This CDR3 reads CASSQDPAGFFYGYTF. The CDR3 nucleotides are TGCGCCAGCAGCCAAGATCCGGCAGGGTTTTTTTATGGCTACACCTTC.

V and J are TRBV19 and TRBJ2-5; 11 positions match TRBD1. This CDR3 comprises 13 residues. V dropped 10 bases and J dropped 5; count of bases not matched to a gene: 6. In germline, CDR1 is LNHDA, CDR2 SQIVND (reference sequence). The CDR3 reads CATTGQGVETQYF. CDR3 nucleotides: TGTGCCACCACGGGACAGGGGGTCGAGACCCAGTACTTC. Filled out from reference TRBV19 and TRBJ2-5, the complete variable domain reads DGGITQSPKYLFRKEGQNVTLSCEQNLNHDAMYWYRQDPGQGLRLIYYSQIVNDFQKGDIAEGYSVSREKKESFPLTVTSAQKNPTAFYLCATTGQGVETQYFGPGTRLLVL.

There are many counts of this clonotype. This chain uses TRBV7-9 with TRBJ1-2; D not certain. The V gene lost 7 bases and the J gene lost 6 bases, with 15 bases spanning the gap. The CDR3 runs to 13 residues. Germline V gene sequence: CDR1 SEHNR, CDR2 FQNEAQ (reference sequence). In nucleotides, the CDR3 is TGTGCCAGCACCCTAAGGGCAGACGATGGCTACACCTTC. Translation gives CASTLRADDGYTF.

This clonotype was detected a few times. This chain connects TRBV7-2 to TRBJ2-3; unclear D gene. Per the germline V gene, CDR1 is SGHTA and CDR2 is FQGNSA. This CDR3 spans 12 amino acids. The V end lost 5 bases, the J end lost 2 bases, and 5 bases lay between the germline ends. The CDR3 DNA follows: TGTGCCAGCAGCCGGGTCACAGATACGCAGTATTTT. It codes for CASSRVTDTQYF.

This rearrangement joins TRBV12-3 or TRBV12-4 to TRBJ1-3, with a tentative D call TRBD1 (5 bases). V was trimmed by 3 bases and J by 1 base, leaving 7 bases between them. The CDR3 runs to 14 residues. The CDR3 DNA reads TGTGCCAGCAGTTTCCACAGGTCTGGAAACACCATATATTTT. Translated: CASSFHRSGNTIYF.

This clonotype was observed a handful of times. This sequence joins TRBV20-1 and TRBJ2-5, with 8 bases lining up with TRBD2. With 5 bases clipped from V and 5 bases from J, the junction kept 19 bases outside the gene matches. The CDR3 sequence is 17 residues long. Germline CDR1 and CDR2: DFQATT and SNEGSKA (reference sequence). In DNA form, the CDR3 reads TGCAGTGCTCCACACAAACCCCGGGGGGGGGATCGGGAGACCCAGTACTTC. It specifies CSAPHKPRGGDRETQYF.

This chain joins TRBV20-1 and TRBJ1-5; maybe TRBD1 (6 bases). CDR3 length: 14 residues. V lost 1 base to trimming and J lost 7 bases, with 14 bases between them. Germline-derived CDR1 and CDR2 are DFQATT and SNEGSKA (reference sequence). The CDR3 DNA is TGCAGTGCTAGAGTATTTAGGACAGACCAGCCCCAGCATTTT. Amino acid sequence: CSARVFRTDQPQHF.

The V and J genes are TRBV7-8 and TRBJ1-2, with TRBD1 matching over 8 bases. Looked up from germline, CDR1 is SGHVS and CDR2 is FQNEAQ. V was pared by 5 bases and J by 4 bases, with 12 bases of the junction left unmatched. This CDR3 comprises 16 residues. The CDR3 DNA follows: TGTGCCAGCAGCCCCTCCCCGACAGGGGTATTCTATGGCTACACCTTC. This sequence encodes CASSPSPTGVFYGYTF.